This T cell receptor beta chain emerged from a study of blood T cell repertoires in COVID-19. This table comes from immunoSEQ multiplex PCR, and its TCRdb copy is limited to in-frame clones, with some not included. This table holds about 170,000 clones, around nine tenths found once. The V gene's germline CDR1 is SGHKS and CDR2 YYEKEE (reference sequence). V was shortened by 2 bases and J by 1 base, with 6 bases between the two germline ends. The CDR3 runs 13 residues. This clonotype was sampled from a man aged 65 to 85 with acute or convalescent COVID-19. The sequenced material came from peripheral blood. The chain links TRBV5-5 to TRBJ1-1, with D possibly being TRBD1 (5 bases). The CDR3 region has the DNA TGTGCCAGCAGCTTCGGACAGAACACTGAAGCTTTCTTT. Residues: CASSFGQNTEAFF.